Below, 29 T cell receptor beta chains from the same sample are listed, as sequenced in a study of shared clonotypes between healthy human individuals. Here immunoSEQ multiplex PCR was the method, and the copy in TCRdb shows in-frame clones only, minus some. In the table there are about 2.3 million clones, just over 90% of which are singletons. Specimen: naive CD4+ T cells from PBMCs. The subset: CD45RA+ positively selected. Receptors originate from a man between 18 and 35 years old in good health. Some clones in this sample may be carry-over from other donors' samples.

This clone was counted once. Distinct nucleotide sequences in the sample also encode this CDR3. The genes are TRBV9 and TRBJ1-5, with D possibly being TRBD1 (5 bases). The CDR3 sequence is 14 residues long. V was shortened by 1 base and J by 1 base, with 6 bases between the two germline ends. Germline assignment: CDR1 SGDLS and CDR2 YYNGEE. As DNA, the CDR3 is TGTGCCAGCAGCGTATGGGGGAGCAATCAGCCCCAGCATTTT. It yields the protein CASSVWGSNQPQHF.

This clone appeared once. CDR3 DNA sequence: TGTGCCAGCAGCGTAGTTGGCGACAGGGGTTACGAGACCCAGTACTTC. Protein product: CASSVVGDRGYETQYF. The chain couples TRBV9 to TRBJ2-5; TRBD1 matches 8 bases. CDR1 and CDR2 (germline): SGDLS, YYNGEE. The CDR3 covers 16 residues. Trimming cost V 0 bases and J 5 bases; bases outside gene matches: 9.

This clone was recorded once. The CDR3 reads CASSVSRTENQPQHF. The DNA for the CDR3 is TGTGCCAGCAGTGTGTCAAGGACTGAGAATCAGCCCCAGCATTTT. The chain links TRBV2 to TRBJ1-5; D not certain. The germline V gene has CDR1 SNHLY and CDR2 FYNNEI. The CDR3 covers 15 residues. The ends were cut back, 4 bases at V and 4 bases at J, with 14 bases in the middle.

The rearrangement links TRBV6-1 to TRBJ1-3, with D perhaps TRBD1 (5 bases). This CDR3 is 14 amino acids long. The germline V and J ends were trimmed by 4 bases and 7 bases, with 14 bases remaining between them. The germline CDR1 and CDR2 sequences are MNHNS and SASEGT. The CDR3 loop is CASSARPRGNTIYF. As DNA, the CDR3 is TGTGCCAGCAGTGCCCGACCCCGGGGGAACACCATATATTTT.

V is TRBV5-4 and J is TRBJ1-2; D gene uncertain. Trimming removed 3 bases from V and 7 bases from J, with 16 bases in between. The V gene's germline CDR1 is SGHNT and CDR2 YYREEE (reference sequence). CDR3 size: 14 residues. The CDR3: CASSSGLGRSGYTF. As DNA, the CDR3 is TGTGCCAGCAGCTCAGGCCTGGGCAGGAGTGGCTACACCTTC.

The chain is built from TRBV28 and TRBJ1-1; D is perhaps TRBD1 (5 bases). Germline V gives CDR1 MDHEN, CDR2 SYDVKM. The CDR3 is 13 amino acids. V lost 4 bases, J lost 4 bases, and 10 bases lay in between. CDR3 nucleotide sequence: TGTGCCAGCAGTTACGCCGGGGCCACTGAAGCTTTCTTT. Its protein product is CASSYAGATEAFF.

Worth noting for this clone: This could be a read error, since a much larger clone is one nucleotide away. This CDR3 is also generated by other DNA sequences in the sample. The chain employs TRBV7-2 and TRBJ2-5; possible D gene TRBD1, 5 bases. V was shortened by 1 base and J by 2 bases, with 5 bases between the two germline ends. The CDR3 has 13 residues. Germline CDR1 and CDR2: SGHTA and FQGNSA. The CDR3 DNA reads as TGTGCCAGCAGCTTAGACAGGCAAGAGACCCAGTACTTC. Encoded protein: CASSLDRQETQYF. The full variable domain, completed using reference TRBV7-2 and TRBJ2-5, is GAGVSQSPSNKVTEKGKDVELRCDPISGHTALYWYRQSLGQGLEFLIYFQGNSAPDKSGLPSDRFSAERTGGSVSTLTIQRTQQEDSAVYLCASSLDRQETQYFGPGTRLLVL.

This sequence joins TRBV5-1 and TRBJ2-7; 9 positions match TRBD1. The CDR3 consists of 15 residues. With 4 bases clipped from V and 6 bases from J, the junction kept 11 bases outside the gene matches. The germline gives CDR1 SGHRS, CDR2 YFSETQ. The CDR3 bases are TGCGCCAGCAGCGAAGAAGGGACAGGGCGAAGCGAGCAGTACTTC. It encodes CASSEEGTGRSEQYF.

This chain connects TRBV5-4 to TRBJ2-7; 9 bases line up with TRBD1. V gave up 4 bases and J gave up 3 bases; unmatched junction bases: 8. The CDR3 loop spans 15 amino acids. Germline V gene lookup returns CDR1 SGHNT and CDR2 YYREEE (reference sequence). This chain's CDR3 is CASSTRTGDGYEQYF. CDR3 DNA sequence: TGTGCCAGCAGCACCCGGACAGGGGACGGCTACGAGCAGTACTTC. Drawing the rest from reference TRBV5-4 and TRBJ2-7, the complete variable domain is ETGVTQSPTHLIKTRGQQVTLRCSSQSGHNTVSWYQQALGQGPQFIFQYYREEENGRGNFPPRFSGLQFPNYSSELNVNALELDDSALYLCASSTRTGDGYEQYFGPGTRLTVT.

The V call is TRBV11-2, the J call TRBJ1-1; D not resolved. V shed 0 bases and J shed 7 bases, with 9 bases lying between them. The CDR3 sequence is 13 residues long. Germline-derived CDR1 and CDR2 are SGHAT and FQNNGV. This CDR3 is CASSLDRVGEAFF. The CDR3 nucleotides are TGTGCCAGCAGCTTAGATCGAGTCGGTGAAGCTTTCTTT.

There are a few counts of this clone. Other DNA sequences in this sample translate to the same CDR3. The chain links TRBV7-9 to TRBJ1-5; 8 nucleotides match TRBD1. The germline V gene encodes CDR1 SEHNR and CDR2 FQNEAQ (reference sequence). The CDR3 length is 13 residues. Unmatched junction bases numbered 2, after V lost 5 bases and J lost 5 bases. CDR3: CASSLQGDQPQHF. CDR3 in DNA: TGTGCCAGCAGCCTACAGGGGGATCAGCCCCAGCATTTT.

The chain couples TRBV7-9 to TRBJ2-1; 8 bases are shared with TRBD1. From germline, CDR1 is SEHNR and CDR2 FQNEAQ (reference sequence). V lost 3 bases and J lost 0; bases outside the gene matches: 13. This CDR3 has 19 residues. Written as DNA, the CDR3 is TGTGCCAGCAGCTTCCCCCGAAACAGGGGGTCGAGCTCCTACAATGAGCAGTTCTTC. Protein sequence: CASSFPRNRGSSSYNEQFF.

In regard to this clone: In this CDR3 the conserved last residue, phenylalanine or tryptophan, is missing, so a read error is likely. The limits of the CDR3 on the DNA are not certain, so only TCRdb's listed CDR3 is given. The chain couples TRBV5-3 to TRBJ2-7; TRBD2, the D gene given by the table, was not confirmed from the DNA. TRBV5-3 has ORF status, its function being uncertain. The CDR3 adds up to 22 amino acids, both ends counted. This chain's CDR3 is CARSLVRAASGKVPEIPSGLYS.

The chain employs TRBV5-1 and TRBJ1-1, with D uncertain. Trimming removed 2 bases at V and 4 bases at J, with 12 bases between. CDR1 is SGHRS and CDR2 is YFSETQ in the germline V gene. CDR3 length: 14 amino acids. CDR3 amino acids: CASSFMDVGTEAFF. The DNA of the CDR3 is TGCGCCAGCAGCTTTATGGACGTGGGCACTGAAGCTTTCTTT.

The V gene is TRBV4-1, the J gene TRBJ2-3; D is perhaps TRBD1 or TRBD2 (5 bases each). Per the germline V gene, CDR1 is MGHRA and CDR2 is YSYEKL. The V gene lost 1 base and the J gene lost 2 bases, with 22 bases spanning the gap. This CDR3 spans 19 amino acids. The CDR3 DNA reads as TGCGCCAGCAGCCAAGTCACCTGGTTGGGGGATCGGGACACAGATACGCAGTATTTT. It specifies CASSQVTWLGDRDTDTQYF.

CDR3 amino acids: CASSPGGAPGEKLFF. CDR3 nucleotides: TGTGCCAGCTCACCTGGGGGGGCGCCGGGTGAAAAACTGTTTTTT. V and J are TRBV18 and TRBJ1-4, with a tentative D call TRBD1 (6 bases). Germline CDR1 KGHSH, CDR2 LQKENI. With 3 bases removed from V and 7 bases from J, the gap between germline ends came to 15 bases. This CDR3 has 15 amino acids. The complete variable domain, with remaining parts taken from reference TRBV18 and TRBJ1-4, reads NAGVMQNPRHLVRRRGQEARLRCSPMKGHSHVYWYRQLPEEGLKFMVYLQKENIIDESGMPKERFSAEFPKEGPSILRIQQVVRGDSAAYFCASSPGGAPGEKLFFGSGTQLSVL.

This clone was found once. The V call is TRBV28, the J call TRBJ2-7; TRBD2 matches 11 bases. Germline CDR1 reads MDHEN; CDR2 reads SYDVKM. The CDR3 has 17 amino acids. The V segment lost 6 bases and the J segment 2 bases; nucleotides outside the gene matches: 12. The CDR3 sequence is CASRKGAGTSGPYEQYF. CDR3 coding DNA: TGTGCCAGCAGAAAGGGGGCCGGGACTAGCGGCCCCTACGAGCAGTACTTC.

This clone appeared once. This chain uses TRBV10-3 with TRBJ2-1; 9 bases match TRBD1. Germline loops: CDR1 ENHRY, CDR2 SYGVKD. This CDR3 is 14 amino acids long. With V trimmed by 5 bases and J by 4 bases, 3 bases remained unmatched. Written as DNA, the CDR3 is TGTGCCATCAGTCCCGGGACAGGGTACAATGAGCAGTTCTTC. Translating it yields CAISPGTGYNEQFF.

A remark on this clone: The same CDR3 arises from other DNA sequences in this sample as well. The chain recombines TRBV19 with TRBJ1-1; the D is unclear. The CDR3 totals 14 residues. CDR1 and CDR2 from the germline V gene are LNHDA and SQIVND (reference sequence). Deletions cut 1 base from V and 0 bases from J, with 6 bases between. Here the CDR3 reads CASSIGRVNTEAFF. DNA for the CDR3: TGTGCCAGTAGTATAGGACGGGTGAACACTGAAGCTTTCTTT.

V gene TRBV7-3 combines with J gene TRBJ1-3, with D unclear. The CDR3 is made up of 13 amino acids. V was pared by 4 bases and J by 4 bases, with 8 bases between. The germline V gene encodes CDR1 SGHTA and CDR2 FQGTGA. The DNA for the CDR3 is TGTGCCAGCAGCTCCAATCCCGGAAACACCATATATTTT. It encodes CASSSNPGNTIYF.

The V call is TRBV7-2, the J call TRBJ1-5; 7 nucleotides line up with TRBD1. V lost 4 bases and J lost 0; bases outside the gene matches: 3. The length of the CDR3 is 15 residues. The germline CDR1 and CDR2 sequences are SGHTA and FQGNSA. The DNA of the CDR3 is TGTGCCAGCAGCTCGGGGACAGTTAGCAATCAGCCCCAGCATTTT. Translating it yields CASSSGTVSNQPQHF. The full variable domain, its missing parts supplied by reference TRBV7-2 and TRBJ1-5, is GAGVSQSPSNKVTEKGKDVELRCDPISGHTALYWYRQSLGQGLEFLIYFQGNSAPDKSGLPSDRFSAERTGGSVSTLTIQRTQQEDSAVYLCASSSGTVSNQPQHFGDGTRLSIL.

This clone occurred once. The V gene is TRBV27, the J gene TRBJ1-4; tentative D call: TRBD1 (5 bases). There are 15 residues in the CDR3. Germline lookup yields CDR1 MNHEY and CDR2 SMNVEV (reference sequence). V shed 6 bases and J shed 3 bases, with 14 bases lying between them. CDR3 DNA: TGTGCCAGCAGAAAGACGGGGCGGGCTAATGAAAAACTGTTTTTT. This sequence encodes CASRKTGRANEKLFF.

There are a few counts of this clone. This chain links TRBV7-3 with TRBJ2-2; 7 bases are shared with TRBD1. Trimming at V came to 6 bases and at J to 6 bases, leaving 10 bases not matched to a gene. This CDR3 is 15 amino acids long. The germline V gene encodes CDR1 SGHTA and CDR2 FQGTGA. Written as DNA, the CDR3 is TGTGCCAGCAGGGGTGGGACAGCGGTATCCGGGGAGCTGTTTTTT. This sequence encodes CASRGGTAVSGELFF.

The chain has TRBV6-4 and TRBJ1-5, with 7 bases fitting TRBD1. J was trimmed by 6 bases and V by 8 bases; bases with no gene match: 7. There are 13 residues in the CDR3. Germline V gene sequence: CDR1 MRHNA, CDR2 SNTAGT. The CDR3 sequence: CASGGTGVQPQHF. CDR3 in DNA: TGTGCCAGCGGGGGAACAGGGGTTCAGCCCCAGCATTTT.

The genes are TRBV5-5 and TRBJ2-3; no firm D call. CDR3 length: 16 residues. V was shortened by 1 base and J by 2 bases, with 14 bases between the two germline ends. Germline V gives CDR1 SGHKS, CDR2 YYEKEE (reference sequence). CDR3 residues: CASSLPVMGSTDTQYF. CDR3 DNA: TGTGCCAGCAGCTTGCCTGTAATGGGTTCCACAGATACGCAGTATTTT.

The chain has TRBV5-1 and TRBJ2-1, with D possibly matching TRBD2 (6 bases). The CDR3 has 16 amino acids. V was pared by 0 bases and J by 3 bases, with 13 bases between. Germline CDR1 SGHRS, CDR2 YFSETQ. The CDR3 reads CASSLVFGGYYNEQFF. CDR3 coding DNA: TGCGCCAGCAGCTTGGTGTTCGGGGGATACTACAATGAGCAGTTCTTC.

The genes are TRBV15 and TRBJ2-5; D gene ambiguous. The CDR3 is 15 amino acids. Germline assignment: CDR1 LNHNV and CDR2 YYDKDF (reference sequence). Trimming cost V 0 bases and J 4 bases, with 12 bases left between them. CDR3 in amino acids: CATSRDRASRETQYF. In nucleotides, the CDR3 is TGTGCCACCAGCAGAGATAGGGCTTCTCGAGAGACCCAGTACTTC.

V and J are TRBV28 and TRBJ2-6; D ambiguous. Germline V CDR1 and CDR2: MDHEN, SYDVKM. Deletions cut 7 bases from V and 4 bases from J, with 14 bases between. The CDR3 is made up of 15 amino acids. Here the CDR3 reads CASTPSRTGANVLTF. CDR3 coding DNA: TGTGCCAGCACGCCCTCGAGGACCGGGGCCAACGTCCTGACTTTC. The full variable domain, its missing parts supplied by reference TRBV28 and TRBJ2-6, is DVKVTQSSRYLVKRTGEKVFLECVQDMDHENMFWYRQDPGLGLRLIYFSYDVKMKEKGDIPEGYSVSREKKERFSLILESASTNQTSMYLCASTPSRTGANVLTFGAGSRLTVL.

The gene calls are TRBV19 and TRBJ2-2; D not certain. Germline V gene data show CDR1 as LNHDA and CDR2 as SQIVND (reference sequence). The CDR3 sequence is 13 residues long. Trimming took 3 bases from V and 8 from J, leaving 10 bases between them. The CDR3 bases are TGTGCCAGTAGTATTGGGTGGGCTGGGGAGCTGTTTTTT. This encodes CASSIGWAGELFF.